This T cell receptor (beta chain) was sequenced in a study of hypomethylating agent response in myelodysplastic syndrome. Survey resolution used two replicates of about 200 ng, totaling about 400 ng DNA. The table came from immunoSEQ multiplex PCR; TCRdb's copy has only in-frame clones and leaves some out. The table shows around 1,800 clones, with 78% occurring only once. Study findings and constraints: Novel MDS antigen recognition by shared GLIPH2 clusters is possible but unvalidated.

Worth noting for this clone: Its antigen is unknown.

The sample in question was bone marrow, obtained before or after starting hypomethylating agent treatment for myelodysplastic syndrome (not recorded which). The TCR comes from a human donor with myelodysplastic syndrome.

In DNA, the CDR3 is TGCAGCGTTGAAACCCTTAAGAGGGGGTACACTGAAGCTTTCTTT. This sequence encodes CSVETLKRGYTEAFF. The J gene is TRBJ1-1, the V gene TRBV29-1, with D perhaps matching TRBD1 (6 bases). This CDR3 region has 15 residues. V lost 2 bases to trimming and J lost 3 bases, with 16 bases between them. CDR1 is SQVTM and CDR2 is ANQGSEA in the germline V gene.